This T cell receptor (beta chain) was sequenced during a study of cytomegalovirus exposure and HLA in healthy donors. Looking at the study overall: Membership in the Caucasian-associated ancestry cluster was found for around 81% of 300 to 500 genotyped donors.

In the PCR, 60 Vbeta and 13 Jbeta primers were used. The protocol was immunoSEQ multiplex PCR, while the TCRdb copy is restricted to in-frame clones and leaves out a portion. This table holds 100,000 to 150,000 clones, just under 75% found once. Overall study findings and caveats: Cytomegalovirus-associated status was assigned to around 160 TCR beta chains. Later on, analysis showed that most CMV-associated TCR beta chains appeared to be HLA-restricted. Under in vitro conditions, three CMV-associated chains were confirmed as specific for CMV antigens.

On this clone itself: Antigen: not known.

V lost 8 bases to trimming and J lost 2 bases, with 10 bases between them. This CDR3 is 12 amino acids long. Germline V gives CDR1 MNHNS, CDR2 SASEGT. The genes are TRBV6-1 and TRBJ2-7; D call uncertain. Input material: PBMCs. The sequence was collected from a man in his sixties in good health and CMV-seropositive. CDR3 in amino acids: CASLDGTYEQYF. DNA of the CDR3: TGTGCCAGCCTAGACGGAACCTACGAGCAGTACTTC.